This T cell receptor beta chain is from a study of beta chain features in type 1 diabetes. Study context: Examined across all samples were over 85 million sorted cells.

Expressed TCRB transcripts were sequenced because the entire RNA isolate underwent reverse transcription. Naive, central memory and regulatory T cell samples yielded about 3.57 million reads on average. Assay: immunoSEQ multiplex PCR; the TCRdb copy retains only in-frame clones and omits some. Seen here are more than 250,000 clones, around 24% observed once, and the top ten hold 0.012%. Study results and limitations: People with Type 1 diabetes carried modestly yet significantly shorter TCRB CDR3s in all four CD4+ subsets.

This clone was counted between two and nine times. Its antigen is not known. This CDR3 spans 15 amino acids. CDR1 is SGHRS and CDR2 is YFSETQ in the germline V gene. Unmatched junction bases numbered 6, after V lost 3 bases and J lost 1 base. This TCR derives from a woman aged 25 to 39 with type 1 diabetes. The specimen was naive CD4+ T cells from blood. V gene TRBV5-1 combines with J gene TRBJ2-5, with 7 bases that match TRBD2. CDR3 coding DNA: TGCGCCAGCAGCTCGGTCTTAGCGGGCCAAGAGACCCAGTACTTC. It is translated as CASSSVLAGQETQYF.